This entry describes one T cell receptor beta chain. Generated by immunoSEQ multiplex PCR, the TCRdb table keeps only in-frame clones and is missing some. Of around 190,000 clones in the sample, around 85% were seen once. This sample was taken from a study of cytomegalovirus exposure and HLA in healthy donors. The CDR3 length is 16 residues. A roughly 120-subject validation cohort, separate from the 666-subject first cohort, supplied the donors. The source of this sequence is a man between 18 and 29 years old in good health and CMV-seropositive. V is TRBV21-1 and J is TRBJ2-1; TRBD2 is taken as the D call from the table, unchecked against the DNA. TRBV21-1 is flagged as a pseudogene. What was sequenced was PBMCs. The CDR3 spells CASSKVGRSSYNEQFF. Here the CDR3 DNA reads TGTGCCAGCAGCAAAGTTGGAAGGAGCTCCTACAATGAGCAGTTCTTC.